Listed below are T cell receptor beta chains from one sample, sequenced in a study of shared clonotypes between healthy human individuals. Here immunoSEQ multiplex PCR was the method, and the copy in TCRdb shows in-frame clones only, minus some. The table has more than 900,000 clones, about four fifths seen once; the top ten hold more than 0.55%. Sequences were obtained from memory CD4+ T cells from PBMCs. These receptors originate from a man between 18 and 35 years old in good health. Some clones in this sample may be carry-over from other donors' samples. Each CDR3 is given with its conserved first and last residue. The D gene is left open where the match is weak. Size is stated for part of the rows, as once, few or many counts, or as a class when the clone is expanded.

v_call,d_call,clone_size,j_call,cdr3_aa,cdr3_nt
TRBV25-1,.,.,TRBJ2-7,CASMKGGGGRDEQYF,TGTGCCAGCATGAAGGGGGGTGGCGGGAGAGACGAGCAGTACTTC
TRBV28,.,once,TRBJ1-1,CASSYPPGPRAEAFF,TGTGCCAGCAGTTACCCCCCCGGCCCTAGGGCTGAAGCTTTCTTT
TRBV7-2,.,.,TRBJ2-7,CASSSTGTYEQYF,TGTGCCAGCAGCTCCACCGGAACCTACGAGCAGTACTTC
TRBV4-3,.,.,TRBJ1-1,CASSSTSFRDTEAFF,TGCGCCAGCAGCTCAACGTCCTTCAGGGACACTGAAGCTTTCTTT
TRBV6-1,.,.,TRBJ2-7,CASTDGGGSSYEQYF,TGTGCCAGCACCGATGGGGGAGGAAGCTCCTACGAGCAGTACTTC
TRBV9,TRBD2,once,TRBJ2-1,CASSVGTSSYNEQFF,TGTGCCAGCAGCGTAGGGACTAGCTCCTACAATGAGCAGTTCTTC
TRBV2,.,.,TRBJ2-7,CASSNPTDPYEQYF,TGTGCCAGCAGTAATCCGACCGACCCCTACGAGCAGTACTTC
TRBV6-1,TRBD2,.,TRBJ2-4,CASSFTSGRNIQYF,TGTGCCAGCAGTTTTACTAGCGGGAGGAACATTCAGTACTTC
TRBV27,.,.,TRBJ1-6,CAGPSVGRRPHSPLHF,TGTGCCGGCCCTTCGGTTGGACGGAGGCCCCATTCACCCCTCCACTTT
TRBV29-1,.,few,TRBJ2-5,CSVENADETQYF,TGCAGCGTTGAGAATGCGGATGAGACCCAGTACTTC
TRBV1,.,.,TRBJ1-2,CTSSLEDKNYGYTF,TGCACCAGCAGCCTTGAGGATAAGAACTATGGCTACACCTTC
TRBV2,TRBD1,.,TRBJ1-5,CASTNIRDRAYQPQHF,TGTGCCAGCACTAACATTCGAGACAGGGCTTATCAGCCCCAGCATTTT
TRBV2,.,.,TRBJ1-5,CASSDLGNQPQHF,TGTGCCAGCAGTGATTTGGGCAATCAGCCCCAGCATTTT
TRBV2,TRBD1,.,TRBJ1-3,CASSFFGTGGNTIYF,TGTGCCAGCAGTTTTTTCGGGACAGGGGGAAACACCATATATTTT
TRBV2,TRBD1,.,TRBJ1-5,CASSEGRGSGQPQHF,TGTGCCAGCAGTGAGGGCAGGGGGTCCGGACAGCCCCAGCATTTT
TRBV11-2,.,.,TRBJ1-4,CASSLYGEKLFF,TGTGCCAGCAGCTTATACGGTGAAAAACTGTTTTTT
TRBV4-2,.,.,TRBJ1-1,CASSQRFLSNTEAFF,TGTGCCAGCAGCCAACGCTTCCTGTCGAACACTGAAGCTTTCTTT
TRBV2,.,.,TRBJ2-1,CASSSDPNYEQFF,TGTGCCAGCAGTAGTGACCCCAATTATGAGCAGTTCTTC
TRBV29-1,.,.,TRBJ1-4,CSGGDPTNEKLFF,TGCAGCGGTGGGGACCCAACTAATGAAAAACTGTTTTTT
TRBV9,.,.,TRBJ2-5,CASSVGVGVKRAETQYF,TGTGCCAGCAGCGTAGGGGTCGGGGTAAAGAGGGCGGAGACCCAGTACTTC
TRBV29-1,TRBD2,.,TRBJ2-1,CSVEDGGEGFRDEQFF,TGCAGCGTTGAAGATGGGGGGGAGGGTTTCCGCGATGAGCAGTTCTTC
TRBV5-1,.,.,TRBJ2-3,CASTEGAVGADTQYF,TGCGCCAGCACCGAGGGAGCGGTGGGGGCAGATACGCAGTATTTT
TRBV7-9,.,few,TRBJ1-2,CASSLATGTYGYTF,TGTGCCAGCAGCTTAGCGACAGGAACTTATGGCTACACCTTC
TRBV7-2,TRBD2,.,TRBJ2-7,CASSLAGGSSYEQYF,TGTGCCAGCAGCTTAGCGGGAGGGAGCTCCTACGAGCAGTACTTC
TRBV4-1,TRBD1,.,TRBJ2-5,CASSQDRGRLTQYF,TGCGCCAGCAGCCAAGACAGGGGGCGACTGACCCAGTACTTC
TRBV11-2,TRBD2,.,TRBJ2-1,CASSLPIAGNSYNEQFF,TGTGCCAGCAGCTTACCTATAGCGGGTAATTCCTACAATGAGCAGTTCTTC
TRBV28,.,once,TRBJ2-7,CASSLLTYEQYF,TGTGCCAGCAGTTTATTGACATACGAGCAGTACTTC
TRBV5-1,TRBD1,.,TRBJ2-1,CASSLYRGSYNEQFF,TGCGCCAGCAGCTTGTACAGGGGTTCTTACAATGAGCAGTTCTTC
TRBV14,.,.,TRBJ1-4,CASSHRTVNEKLFF,TGTGCCAGCAGCCACCGGACAGTTAATGAAAAACTGTTTTTT
TRBV15,.,.,TRBJ2-1,CATSRVGYNEQFF,TGTGCCACCAGCCGGGTGGGATACAATGAGCAGTTCTTC
TRBV28,TRBD1,.,TRBJ2-5,CASSLGTGPQETQYF,TGTGCCAGCAGTTTAGGGACAGGGCCACAAGAGACCCAGTACTTC
TRBV27,TRBD2,.,TRBJ2-4,CASSPRLAGVVDIQYF,TGTGCCAGCAGTCCGCGACTAGCGGGAGTGGTTGACATTCAGTACTTC
TRBV4-3,.,few,TRBJ1-2,CASSQVGGYTF,TGCGCCAGCAGCCAAGTAGGCGGCTACACCTTC
TRBV5-1,.,.,TRBJ2-5,CATRQYQETQYF,TGCGCCACCCGGCAGTACCAAGAGACCCAGTACTTC
TRBV4-2,TRBD2,.,TRBJ2-1,CASSRGLAYNEQFF,TGTGCCAGCAGTCGGGGACTAGCCTACAATGAGCAGTTCTTC
TRBV28,TRBD2,.,TRBJ2-7,CASSSKGLRNEQYF,TGTGCCAGCAGTTCCAAGGGACTACGGAACGAGCAGTACTTC
TRBV7-3,.,once,TRBJ2-2,CASSPAPSATNTGELFF,TGTGCCAGCAGCCCAGCCCCTAGCGCCACGAACACCGGGGAGCTGTTTTTT
TRBV7-9,.,once,TRBJ1-3,CASSPLGGSRNTIYF,TGTGCCAGCAGCCCCCTTGGGGGGAGTAGAAACACCATATATTTT
TRBV5-6,TRBD2,few,TRBJ2-7,CASSAFGGRFYEQYF,TGTGCCAGCAGTGCCTTTGGCGGGAGATTCTACGAGCAGTACTTC
TRBV18,TRBD2,.,TRBJ2-7,CASSFSAAGTYEQYF,TGTGCCAGCTCATTTTCAGCAGCGGGGACCTACGAGCAGTACTTC
TRBV30,.,.,TRBJ2-7,CASGPRNYEQYF,TGTGCCTCAGGCCCGAGGAACTACGAGCAGTACTTC